Sequencing of this T cell receptor beta chain was carried out in a study of blood T cell repertoires in COVID-19. Across the whole study: Sources were T cells, B-cell-depleted T cells, or PBMCs; the material itself was cDNA or gDNA.

Membership in each cohort depended on participant-reported clinical history. Some clones are missing from TCRdb's copy, which holds only in-frame ones; the method was immunoSEQ multiplex PCR. The sample yields approximately 170,000 clones, around four fifths seen once. This CDR3 has 15 amino acids. V was cut by 2 bases and J by 2 bases, with 11 bases left in between. Germline V gives CDR1 MNHEY, CDR2 SVGEGT. This TCR derives from a woman aged 50 to 60 who had recovered from COVID-19. The chain couples TRBV6-2 or TRBV6-3 to TRBJ2-3; D may be TRBD2 (6 bases). Sequenced sample: PBMCs or T cells enriched from blood (not recorded which). Written as DNA, the CDR3 is TGTGCCAGCAGTTACGGGGTAGCGGCCACAGATACGCAGTATTTT. This translates into CASSYGVAATDTQYF.